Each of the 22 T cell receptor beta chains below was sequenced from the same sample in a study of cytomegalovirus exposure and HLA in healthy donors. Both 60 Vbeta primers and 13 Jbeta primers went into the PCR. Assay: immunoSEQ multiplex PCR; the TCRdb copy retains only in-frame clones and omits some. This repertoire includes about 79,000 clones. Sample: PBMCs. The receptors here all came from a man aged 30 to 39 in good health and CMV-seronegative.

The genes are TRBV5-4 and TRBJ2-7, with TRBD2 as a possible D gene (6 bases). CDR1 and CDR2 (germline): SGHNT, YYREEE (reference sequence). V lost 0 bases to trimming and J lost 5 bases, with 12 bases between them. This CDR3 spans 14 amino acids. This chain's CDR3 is CASSLALAIDEQYF. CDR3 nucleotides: TGTGCCAGCAGCTTGGCCCTAGCGATCGACGAGCAGTACTTC.

The CDR3 protein is CASSYIRGLGTEAFF. DNA of the CDR3: TGTGCCAGCAGTTACATAAGGGGCTTAGGCACTGAAGCTTTCTTT. The chain couples TRBV6-5 to TRBJ1-1; D possibly corresponds to TRBD1 (5 bases). Trimming shortened V by 2 bases and J by 4 bases, and 14 bases separated the two germline ends. This CDR3 contains 15 residues. Germline assignment: CDR1 MNHEY and CDR2 SVGAGI.

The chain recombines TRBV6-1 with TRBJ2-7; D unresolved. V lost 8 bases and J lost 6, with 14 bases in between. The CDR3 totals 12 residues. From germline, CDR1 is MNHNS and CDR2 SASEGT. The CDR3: CASLWQATEQYF. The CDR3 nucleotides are TGTGCCAGCTTATGGCAGGCGACCGAGCAGTACTTC.

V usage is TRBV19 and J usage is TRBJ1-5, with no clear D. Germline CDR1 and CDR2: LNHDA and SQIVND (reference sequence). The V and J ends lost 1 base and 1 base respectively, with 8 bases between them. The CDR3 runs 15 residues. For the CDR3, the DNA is TGTGCCAGTAGTATAGTTGGAGGAAGCAATCAGCCCCAGCATTTT. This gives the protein CASSIVGGSNQPQHF.

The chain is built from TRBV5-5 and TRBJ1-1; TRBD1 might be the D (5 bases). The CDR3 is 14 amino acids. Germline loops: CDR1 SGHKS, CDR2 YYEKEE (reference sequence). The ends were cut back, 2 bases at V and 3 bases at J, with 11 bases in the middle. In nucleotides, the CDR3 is TGTGCCAGCAGCTTTTCAGGGTTGGACACTGAAGCTTTCTTT. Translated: CASSFSGLDTEAFF.

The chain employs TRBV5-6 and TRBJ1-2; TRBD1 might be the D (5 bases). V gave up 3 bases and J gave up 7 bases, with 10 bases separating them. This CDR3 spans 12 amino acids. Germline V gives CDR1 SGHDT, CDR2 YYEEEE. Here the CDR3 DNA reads TGTGCCAGCAGCTCGCGGGGGGTTGGCTACACCTTC. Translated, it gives CASSSRGVGYTF. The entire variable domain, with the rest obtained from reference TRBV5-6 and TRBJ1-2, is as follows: DAGVTQSPTHLIKTRGQQVTLRCSPKSGHDTVSWYQQALGQGPQFIFQYYEEEERQRGNFPDRFSGHQFPNYSSELNVNALLLGDSALYLCASSSRGVGYTFGSGTRLTVV.

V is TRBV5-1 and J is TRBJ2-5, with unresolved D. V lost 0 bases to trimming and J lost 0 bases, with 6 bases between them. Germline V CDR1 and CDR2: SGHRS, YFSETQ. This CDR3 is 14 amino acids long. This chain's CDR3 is CASSLVPDQETQYF. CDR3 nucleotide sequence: TGCGCCAGCAGCTTGGTTCCGGACCAAGAGACCCAGTACTTC.

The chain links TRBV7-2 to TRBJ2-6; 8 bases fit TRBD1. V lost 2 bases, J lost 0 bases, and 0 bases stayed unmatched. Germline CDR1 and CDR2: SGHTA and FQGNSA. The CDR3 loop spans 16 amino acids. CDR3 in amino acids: CASSLTGGSGANVLTF. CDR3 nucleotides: TGTGCCAGCAGCTTAACAGGGGGCTCTGGGGCCAACGTCCTGACTTTC.

The CDR3 here is CSVNRGLGETQYF. The CDR3 region has the DNA TGCAGCGTAAACAGGGGGCTAGGAGAGACCCAGTACTTC. This chain joins TRBV29-1 and TRBJ2-5, with TRBD1 identical over 9 bases. Germline-derived CDR1 and CDR2 are SQVTM and ANQGSEA. Unmatched junction bases numbered 6, after V lost 6 bases and J lost 4 bases. CDR3 length equals 13 residues. The full variable domain, completed using reference TRBV29-1 and TRBJ2-5, is SAVISQKPSRDICQRGTSLTIQCQVDSQVTMMFWYRQQPGQSLTLIATANQGSEATYESGFVIDKFPISRPNLTFSTLTVSNMSPEDSSIYLCSVNRGLGETQYFGPGTRLLVL.

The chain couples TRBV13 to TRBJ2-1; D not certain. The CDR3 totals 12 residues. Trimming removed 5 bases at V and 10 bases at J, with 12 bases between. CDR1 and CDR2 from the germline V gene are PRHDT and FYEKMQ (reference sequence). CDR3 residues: CASSPTRAEQFF. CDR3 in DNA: TGTGCCAGCAGCCCCACGCGCGCGGAGCAGTTCTTC. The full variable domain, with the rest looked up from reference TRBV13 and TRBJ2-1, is AAGVIQSPRHLIKEKRETATLKCYPIPRHDTVYWYQQGPGQDPQFLISFYEKMQSDKGSIPDRFSAQQFSDYHSELNMSSLELGDSALYFCASSPTRAEQFFGPGTRLTVL.

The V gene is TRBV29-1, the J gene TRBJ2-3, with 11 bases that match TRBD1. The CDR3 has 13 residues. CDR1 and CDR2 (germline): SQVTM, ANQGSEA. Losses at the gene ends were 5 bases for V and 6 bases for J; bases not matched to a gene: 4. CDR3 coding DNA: TGCAGCGTTACCGGGACAGGGGGGGATACGCAGTATTTT. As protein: CSVTGTGGDTQYF.

Here the CDR3 DNA reads TGTGCCAGCAGCTTAGACAGCGAGGCCTACGAGCAGTACTTC. Its translation is CASSLDSEAYEQYF. This chain uses TRBV11-2 with TRBJ2-7; D call uncertain. CDR1 and CDR2 (germline): SGHAT, FQNNGV. The V end lost 0 bases, the J end lost 2 bases, and 8 bases lay between the germline ends. The CDR3 spans 14 residues. Full variable domain (rest looked up from reference TRBV11-2 and TRBJ2-7): EAGVAQSPRYKIIEKRQSVAFWCNPISGHATLYWYQQILGQGPKLLIQFQNNGVVDDSQLPKDRFSAERLKGVDSTLKIQPAKLEDSAVYLCASSLDSEAYEQYFGPGTRLTVT.

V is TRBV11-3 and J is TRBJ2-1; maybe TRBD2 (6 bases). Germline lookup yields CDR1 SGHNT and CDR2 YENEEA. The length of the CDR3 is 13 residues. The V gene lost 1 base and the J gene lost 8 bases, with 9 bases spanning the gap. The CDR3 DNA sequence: TGTGCCAGCAGCTTAGGACTAGAGGATGAGCAGTTCTTC. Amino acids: CASSLGLEDEQFF.

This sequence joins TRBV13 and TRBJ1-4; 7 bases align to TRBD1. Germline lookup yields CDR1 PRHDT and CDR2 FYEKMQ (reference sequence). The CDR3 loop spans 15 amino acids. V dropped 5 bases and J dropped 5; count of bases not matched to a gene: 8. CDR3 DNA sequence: TGTGCCAGCAGCCCTTCGGACAGGTTGAATGAAAAACTGTTTTTT. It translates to CASSPSDRLNEKLFF.

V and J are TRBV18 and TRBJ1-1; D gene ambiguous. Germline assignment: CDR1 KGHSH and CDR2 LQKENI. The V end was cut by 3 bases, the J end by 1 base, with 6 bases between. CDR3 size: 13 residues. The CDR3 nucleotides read TGTGCCAGCTCACCCCGACAGAACACTGAAGCTTTCTTT. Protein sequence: CASSPRQNTEAFF.

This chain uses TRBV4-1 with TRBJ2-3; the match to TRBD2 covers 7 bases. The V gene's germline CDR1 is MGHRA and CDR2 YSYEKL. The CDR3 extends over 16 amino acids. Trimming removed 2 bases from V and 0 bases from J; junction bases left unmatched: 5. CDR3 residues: CASSQPRRGSTDTQYF. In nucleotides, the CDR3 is TGCGCCAGCAGCCAACCGAGGCGGGGGAGCACAGATACGCAGTATTTT.

CDR3 protein: CASSLGTAGSYEQYF. Written as DNA, the CDR3 is TGTGCCAGCAGCCTTGGGACTGCCGGCTCCTACGAGCAGTACTTC. This chain links TRBV7-2 with TRBJ2-7; possibly TRBD2 for D (6 bases). Trimming shortened V by 5 bases and J by 0 bases, and 14 bases separated the two germline ends. CDR3 length: 15 residues. Germline CDR1 reads SGHTA; CDR2 reads FQGNSA.

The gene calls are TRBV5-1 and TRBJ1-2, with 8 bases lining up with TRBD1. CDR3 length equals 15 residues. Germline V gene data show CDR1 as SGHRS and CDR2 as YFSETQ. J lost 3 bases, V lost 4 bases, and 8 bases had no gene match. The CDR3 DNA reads TGCGCCAGCAGCGGGCTGACAGGGGCTGACTATGGCTACACCTTC. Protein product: CASSGLTGADYGYTF.

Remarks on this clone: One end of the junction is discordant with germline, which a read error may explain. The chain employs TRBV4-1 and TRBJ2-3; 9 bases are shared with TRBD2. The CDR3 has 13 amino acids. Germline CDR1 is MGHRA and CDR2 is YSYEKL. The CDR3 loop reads CASSGTSRDTQYF. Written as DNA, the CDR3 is TGCGCCAGCAGCGGGACTAGCAGAGATACGCAGTATTTT.

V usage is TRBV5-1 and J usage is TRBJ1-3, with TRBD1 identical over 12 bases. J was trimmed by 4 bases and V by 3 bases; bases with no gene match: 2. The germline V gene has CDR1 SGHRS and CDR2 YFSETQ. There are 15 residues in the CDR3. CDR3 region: CASSWDRGPGNTIYF. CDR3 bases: TGCGCCAGCAGCTGGGACAGGGGGCCAGGAAACACCATATATTTT.

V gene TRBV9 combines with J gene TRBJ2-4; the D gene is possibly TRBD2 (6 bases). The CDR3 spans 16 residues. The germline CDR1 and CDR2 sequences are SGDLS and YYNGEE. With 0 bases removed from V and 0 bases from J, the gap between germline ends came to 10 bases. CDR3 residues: CASSVGGGVAKNIQYF. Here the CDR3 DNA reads TGTGCCAGCAGCGTAGGGGGCGGGGTAGCCAAAAACATTCAGTACTTC. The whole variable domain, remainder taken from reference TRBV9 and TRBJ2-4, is DSGVTQTPKHLITATGQRVTLRCSPRSGDLSVYWYQQSLDQGLQFLIQYYNGEERAKGNILERFSAQQFPDLHSELNLSSLELGDSALYFCASSVGGGVAKNIQYFGAGTRLSVL.

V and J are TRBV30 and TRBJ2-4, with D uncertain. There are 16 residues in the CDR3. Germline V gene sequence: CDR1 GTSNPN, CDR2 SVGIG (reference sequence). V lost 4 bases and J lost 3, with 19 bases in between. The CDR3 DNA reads TGTGCCTGGACCCCGGGTTGGCCGCTACTCAAAAACATTCAGTACTTC. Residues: CAWTPGWPLLKNIQYF. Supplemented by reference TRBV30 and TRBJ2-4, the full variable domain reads SQTIHQWPATLVQPVGSPLSLECTVEGTSNPNLYWYRQAAGRGLQLLFYSVGIGQISSEVPQNLSASRPQDRQFILSSKKLLLSDSGFYLCAWTPGWPLLKNIQYFGAGTRLSVL.